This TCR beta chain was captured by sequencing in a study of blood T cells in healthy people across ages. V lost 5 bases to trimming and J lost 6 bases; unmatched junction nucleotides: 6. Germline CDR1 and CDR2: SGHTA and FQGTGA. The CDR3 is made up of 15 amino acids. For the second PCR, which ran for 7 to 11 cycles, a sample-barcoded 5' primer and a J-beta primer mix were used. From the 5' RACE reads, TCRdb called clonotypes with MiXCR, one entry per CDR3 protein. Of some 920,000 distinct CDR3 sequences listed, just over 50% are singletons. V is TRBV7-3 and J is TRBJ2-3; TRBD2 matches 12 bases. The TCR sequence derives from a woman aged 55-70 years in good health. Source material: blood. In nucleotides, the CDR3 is TGTGCCAGCAGCCAAGGACTAGCGGGACCTGATACGCAGTATTTT. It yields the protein CASSQGLAGPDTQYF.